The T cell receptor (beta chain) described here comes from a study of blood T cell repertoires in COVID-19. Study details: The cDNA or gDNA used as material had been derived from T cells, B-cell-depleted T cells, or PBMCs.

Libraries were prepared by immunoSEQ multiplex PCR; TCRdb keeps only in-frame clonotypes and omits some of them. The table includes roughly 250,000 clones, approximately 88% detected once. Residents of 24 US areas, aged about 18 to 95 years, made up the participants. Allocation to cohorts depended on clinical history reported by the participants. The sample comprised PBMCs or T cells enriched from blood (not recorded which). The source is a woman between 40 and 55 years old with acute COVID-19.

The CDR3 nucleotides read TGTGCCAGCATAAGATCGGGAAATCAGCCCCAGCATTTT. This encodes CASIRSGNQPQHF. The J gene is TRBJ1-5, the V gene TRBV28; the D is unclear. Germline values: CDR1 MDHEN, CDR2 SYDVKM. CDR3 length: 13 amino acids. V was trimmed by 7 bases and J by 4 bases, leaving 11 bases between them.